This T cell receptor beta chain was observed in a study of technical replicates of blood from a handful of donors. Profiling relied on immunoSEQ multiplex PCR, and the TCRdb table lists in-frame clones only, not all of them. Among roughly 15,000 clones listed, over 80% were seen once. Germline-derived CDR1 and CDR2 are SGHTA and FQGNSA. Deletions cut 4 bases from V and 5 bases from J, with 11 bases between. This CDR3 region has 13 residues. J is TRBJ2-5 and V is TRBV7-2; D is possibly TRBD2 (5 bases). The sample taken for sequencing was PBMCs. The TCR sequence derives from a human donor in good health. The CDR3 nucleotides read TGTGCCAGCAGCTCCCGGACTGGGGAGACCCAGTACTTC. This codes for CASSSRTGETQYF.